The present TCR beta chain was sequenced within a study of blood T cells in healthy people across ages. Isolation recovered at least 6 million PBMCs from every sample. The study, taken as a whole, reports: Roughly linear age-related decline in beta diversity appeared, significant by age 40.

Primers used in a second PCR of roughly 6 to 11 cycles were a sample-barcoded 5' primer and a J-beta primer mix. Via MiXCR, TCRdb re-called the 5' RACE reads, giving one row per CDR3 protein. The profile covers around 870,000 distinct CDR3 sequences, with under 35% appearing a single time and about 18% taken by the ten largest. Notes on this clonotype: No antigen is known for it.

With 1 base removed from V and 1 base from J, the gap between germline ends came to 11 bases. CDR3 size: 15 residues. Germline-derived CDR1 and CDR2 are SEHNR and FQNEAQ (reference sequence). This chain joins TRBV7-9 and TRBJ2-7; D may be TRBD2 (7 bases). This clonotype originated in an elderly woman in good health. The specimen was blood. CDR3 sequence (DNA): TGTGCCAGCAGCTTAGGGGGGGGGCATTCCTACGAGCAGTACTTC. Amino acids: CASSLGGGHSYEQYF.